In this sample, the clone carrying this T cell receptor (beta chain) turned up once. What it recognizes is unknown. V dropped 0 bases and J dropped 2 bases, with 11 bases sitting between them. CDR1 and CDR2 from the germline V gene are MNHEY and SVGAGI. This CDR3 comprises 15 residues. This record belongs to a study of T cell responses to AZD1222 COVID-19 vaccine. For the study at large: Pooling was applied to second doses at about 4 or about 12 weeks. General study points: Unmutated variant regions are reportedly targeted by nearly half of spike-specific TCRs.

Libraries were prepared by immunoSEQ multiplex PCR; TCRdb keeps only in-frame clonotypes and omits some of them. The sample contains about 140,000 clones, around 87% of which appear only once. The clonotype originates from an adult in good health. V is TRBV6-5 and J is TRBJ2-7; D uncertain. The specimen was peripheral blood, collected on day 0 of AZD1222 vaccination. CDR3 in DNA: TGTGCCAGCAGTTACTCGAGTAGTACACCCTACGAGCAGTACTTC. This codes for CASSYSSSTPYEQYF.